What follows are 23 T cell receptor beta chains derived from one specimen sequenced in a study of T cell changes during pregnancy in multiple sclerosis. TCRdb's table, derived via immunoSEQ multiplex PCR, lists solely in-frame clones and lacks some. Among about 8,500 clones, about 85% were seen once, and the ten largest hold about 10%. The material sequenced was CD8+ T cells from peripheral blood mononuclear cells, taken in the first trimester of pregnancy. The source is a female donor in good health, enrolled as a control in a pregnancy study.

This clone has only a few counts. The J gene is TRBJ2-6, the V gene TRBV15; TRBD1 matches 9 bases. The V gene end was trimmed by 0 bases and the J gene end by 4 bases; junction bases not matched to a gene: 7. The CDR3 loop spans 18 amino acids. Germline V gene sequence: CDR1 LNHNV, CDR2 YYDKDF (reference sequence). As DNA, the CDR3 is TGTGCCACCAGCAGAGAAGGGACAGGGAGCCCCGGGGCCAACGTCCTGACTTTC. Amino acid sequence: CATSREGTGSPGANVLTF.

This chain uses TRBV19 with TRBJ2-1; D not certain. Germline CDR1 reads LNHDA; CDR2 reads SQIVND (reference sequence). Trimming shortened V by 8 bases and J by 6 bases, and 11 bases separated the two germline ends. This CDR3 is built from 12 residues. The CDR3 DNA reads as TGTGCCAGTTCGATAACTCTCAATGAGCAGTTCTTC. Residues: CASSITLNEQFF.

The gene calls are TRBV18 and TRBJ2-7; unclear D gene. The CDR3 has 12 amino acids. Trimming took off 3 bases at V and 6 bases at J, with 9 bases between the two ends. The germline CDR1 and CDR2 sequences are KGHSH and LQKENI. CDR3 sequence: CASSPLPLEQYF. The CDR3 DNA is TGTGCCAGCTCACCCCTACCGCTCGAGCAGTACTTC.

The V and J genes are TRBV5-5 and TRBJ2-3; D possibly corresponds to TRBD2 (5 bases). Between the trimmed V and J ends, which lost 2 bases and 0 bases, there was a span of 16 bases. The CDR3 is 17 amino acids. Germline V lookup: CDR1 SGHKS, CDR2 YYEKEE (reference sequence). In nucleotides, the CDR3 is TGTGCCAGCAGCTTCGAATTGGTCAGGACTAGCACAGATACGCAGTATTTT. Translation: CASSFELVRTSTDTQYF.

V usage is TRBV19 and J usage is TRBJ2-5; 8 bases are shared with TRBD2. This CDR3 is built from 13 residues. V shed 4 bases, J shed 9 bases, and the junction held 7 bases outside the gene matches. CDR1 is LNHDA and CDR2 is SQIVND in the germline V gene (reference sequence). As DNA, the CDR3 is TGTGCCAGTAGTACAGGACTAGCCCCCGCCCAGTACTTC. It translates to CASSTGLAPAQYF.

The V call is TRBV21-1, the J call TRBJ1-2; the table's D gene call, TRBD1, was not cross checked with the DNA. TRBV21-1 has pseudogene status. The CDR3 covers 18 residues. CDR3 amino acids: CASSKPEPAGDPFYGYTF. The CDR3 DNA follows: TGTGCCAGCAGCAAACCTGAACCCGCAGGGGACCCATTCTATGGCTACACCTTC.

The gene calls are TRBV20-1 and TRBJ2-5; TRBD2 might be the D (5 bases). CDR1 is DFQATT and CDR2 is SNEGSKA in the germline V gene (reference sequence). The CDR3 contains 11 residues. V was pared by 3 bases and J by 7 bases, with 9 bases between. CDR3 in amino acids: CSARRRVTQYF. Written as DNA, the CDR3 is TGCAGTGCTAGGAGGCGGGTGACCCAGTACTTC.

The sample holds one count of this clone. The genes are TRBV4-1 and TRBJ2-7; D is unresolved. This CDR3 is built from 16 residues. V was pared by 1 base and J by 3 bases, with 16 bases between. The germline gives CDR1 MGHRA, CDR2 YSYEKL. CDR3 loop: CASSQGFSEALYEQYF. The CDR3 DNA reads as TGCGCCAGCAGCCAAGGGTTCAGTGAGGCGCTCTACGAGCAGTACTTC.

CDR3 sequence: CSVVRQDGGEAFF. The CDR3 coding sequence is TGCAGCGTTGTAAGACAGGATGGCGGTGAAGCTTTCTTT. The V call is TRBV29-1, the J call TRBJ1-1, with D possibly TRBD1 on 6 matching bases. The germline V and J ends were trimmed by 4 bases and 7 bases, with 16 bases remaining between them. CDR1 and CDR2 from the germline V gene are SQVTM and ANQGSEA. The CDR3 runs to 13 residues.

This clone was counted a few times. The V call is TRBV7-9, the J call TRBJ1-1, with D possibly TRBD1 on 5 matching bases. Trimming cost V 4 bases and J 5 bases, with 17 bases left between them. The CDR3 spans 15 residues. Looked up from germline, CDR1 is SEHNR and CDR2 is FQNEAQ (reference sequence). The CDR3 DNA sequence: TGTGCCAGCAGCTCGATTAAGGACATTCGGACTGAAGCTTTCTTT. Protein sequence: CASSSIKDIRTEAFF.

This clone qualifies as medium-sized (0.01 to 0.1%). This sequence joins TRBV2 and TRBJ2-2, with 8 bases that match TRBD1. The V gene end was trimmed by 7 bases and the J gene end by 6 bases; junction bases not matched to a gene: 10. CDR1 is SNHLY and CDR2 is FYNNEI in the germline V gene. CDR3 length equals 15 residues. The CDR3 spells CASMGGQVVPGELFF. The CDR3 coding sequence is TGTGCCAGCATGGGGGGACAGGTCGTTCCCGGGGAGCTGTTTTTT. Full variable domain (rest looked up from reference TRBV2 and TRBJ2-2): EPEVTQTPSHQVTQMGQEVILRCVPISNHLYFYWYRQILGQKVEFLVSFYNNEISEKSEIFDDQFSVERPDGSNFTLKIRSTKLEDSAMYFCASMGGQVVPGELFFGEGSRLTVL.

V usage is TRBV27 and J usage is TRBJ2-1; 16 bases are a match to TRBD2. This CDR3 region has 18 residues. Losses at the gene ends were 6 bases for V and 10 bases for J; bases not matched to a gene: 15. Per the germline V gene, CDR1 is MNHEY and CDR2 is SMNVEV (reference sequence). The CDR3 DNA reads as TGTGCCAGCAGCAAAGCCGGGACTAGCGGGAGGGCCTGGTACGAGCAGTTCTTC. This codes for CASSKAGTSGRAWYEQFF.

Written as DNA, the CDR3 is TGTGCCAGCAGTTATTCAGGTTATGGCTACACCTTC. Translating gives CASSYSGYGYTF. The genes are TRBV6-5 and TRBJ1-2; D uncertain. Deletions cut 3 bases from V and 5 bases from J, with 7 bases between. CDR1 and CDR2 from the germline V gene are MNHEY and SVGAGI. The CDR3 has 12 amino acids.

This chain links TRBV7-8 with TRBJ1-4, with 7 bases fitting TRBD1. The CDR3 covers 17 residues. V dropped 1 base and J dropped 4; count of bases not matched to a gene: 9. Germline V gene data show CDR1 as SGHVS and CDR2 as FQNEAQ. Here the CDR3 DNA reads TGTGCCAGCAGCTTAGGGGTAGAGGGACAGATTAATGAAAAACTGTTTTTT. Translated: CASSLGVEGQINEKLFF.

This chain joins TRBV14 and TRBJ2-5, with a possible D match to TRBD1 (5 bases). V lost 3 bases and J 8 bases, leaving 13 bases between the germline ends. The germline CDR1 and CDR2 sequences are SGHDN and FVKESK. The CDR3 runs to 13 residues. CDR3 region: CASSQQGSDTQYF. The CDR3 nucleotides are TGTGCCAGCAGCCAGCAGGGATCGGACACCCAGTACTTC.

This chain joins TRBV15 and TRBJ1-1, with TRBD1 matching over 8 bases. Germline V gives CDR1 LNHNV, CDR2 YYDKDF (reference sequence). This CDR3 has 14 amino acids. J was trimmed by 6 bases and V by 1 base; bases with no gene match: 4. The CDR3 DNA follows: TGTGCCACCAGCAGAGGCGAACAGGGGGCTGAAGCTTTCTTT. Amino acids: CATSRGEQGAEAFF. The full variable domain, completed using reference TRBV15 and TRBJ1-1, is DAMVIQNPRYQVTQFGKPVTLSCSQTLNHNVMYWYQQKSSQAPKLLFHYYDKDFNNEADTPDNFQSRRPNTSFCFLDIRSPGLGDTAMYLCATSRGEQGAEAFFGQGTRLTVV.

This chain connects TRBV13 to TRBJ1-1; 8 bases match TRBD1. CDR3 length: 16 amino acids. The V and J ends lost 0 bases and 1 base, in that order; junction bases with no gene match: 4. From germline, CDR1 is PRHDT and CDR2 FYEKMQ (reference sequence). CDR3 region: CASSLGPGTGNTEAFF. CDR3 in DNA: TGTGCCAGCAGCTTAGGCCCCGGGACAGGGAACACTGAAGCTTTCTTT. The whole variable domain, remainder taken from reference TRBV13 and TRBJ1-1, is AAGVIQSPRHLIKEKRETATLKCYPIPRHDTVYWYQQGPGQDPQFLISFYEKMQSDKGSIPDRFSAQQFSDYHSELNMSSLELGDSALYFCASSLGPGTGNTEAFFGQGTRLTVV.

The V gene is TRBV4-2, the J gene TRBJ2-2; 7 nucleotides align to TRBD1. Germline V CDR1 and CDR2: LGHNA, YNFKEQ. V lost 3 bases to trimming and J lost 5 bases; unmatched junction nucleotides: 6. This CDR3 comprises 15 residues. The CDR3 nucleotides read TGTGCCAGCAGCCAGAACAGGGGTAGGACCGGGGAGCTGTTTTTT. This gives the protein CASSQNRGRTGELFF.

This clone appeared once. The chain links TRBV7-9 to TRBJ2-3; D remains unclear. Trimming pared 5 bases from V and 1 base from J, leaving 4 bases between. The CDR3 runs to 12 residues. Per the germline V gene, CDR1 is SEHNR and CDR2 is FQNEAQ (reference sequence). The CDR3 DNA reads as TGTGCCAGCAGCCTTGGCACAGATACGCAGTATTTT. Amino acid sequence: CASSLGTDTQYF.

This chain joins TRBV28 and TRBJ2-6; D possibly corresponds to TRBD1 (5 bases). CDR1 is MDHEN, CDR2 SYDVKM, per germline. V gave up 3 bases and J gave up 0 bases, with 9 bases separating them. The CDR3 has 16 residues. DNA of the CDR3: TGTGCCAGCAGTTTCTTGACAGACTCTGGGGCCAACGTCCTGACTTTC. It is translated as CASSFLTDSGANVLTF.

V is TRBV28 and J is TRBJ1-1; D is uncertain. Germline-derived CDR1 and CDR2 are MDHEN and SYDVKM. V lost 4 bases, J lost 6 bases, and 12 bases lay in between. The CDR3 covers 13 residues. CDR3 sequence reads: CASSSSSNAEAFF. CDR3 nucleotides: TGTGCCAGCAGTTCGAGTTCCAACGCTGAAGCTTTCTTT.

The chain has TRBV6-4 and TRBJ1-1, with D possibly matching TRBD1 (5 bases). The CDR3 is 14 amino acids. V lost 2 bases to trimming and J lost 4 bases, with 11 bases between them. Germline assignment: CDR1 MRHNA and CDR2 SNTAGT. The CDR3 protein is CASSDLGRGTEAFF. The CDR3 region has the DNA TGTGCCAGCAGTGACCTGGGGCGCGGCACTGAAGCTTTCTTT.

The rearrangement joins TRBV7-8 to TRBJ2-2, with 7 bases that match TRBD2. Trimming cost V 2 bases and J 2 bases; bases outside gene matches: 2. This CDR3 has 15 amino acids. In germline, CDR1 is SGHVS, CDR2 FQNEAQ. CDR3 coding DNA: TGTGCCAGCAGCTTACGGGGACTAAACACCGGGGAGCTGTTTTTT. Translating gives CASSLRGLNTGELFF.